These 8 T cell receptor beta chains share one sample of origin, sequenced in a study of control samples from healthy donors and cancer patients. Repertoires were generated with immunoSEQ multiplex PCR, while TCRdb's copy carries only in-frame clones and drops some. Here the sample spans approximately 70,000 clones, approximately 80% being singletons. The material sequenced was blood. Every receptor here comes from a man over 45 in good health.

V and J are TRBV14 and TRBJ1-2; a possible D gene is TRBD1 (5 bases). CDR3 length equals 13 residues. Trimming removed 1 base at V and 9 bases at J, with 12 bases between. CDR1 is SGHDN and CDR2 is FVKESK in the germline V gene. The CDR3 DNA sequence: TGTGCCAGCAGCCAAGGGGGGAGACACAGCTACACCTTC. Encoded protein: CASSQGGRHSYTF.

This chain connects TRBV4-3 to TRBJ1-2; D remains unclear. This CDR3 region has 13 residues. Trimming removed 5 bases at V and 2 bases at J, with 9 bases between. Germline lookup yields CDR1 LGHNA and CDR2 YSLEER. The CDR3 DNA is TGCGCCAGCAGCTGGACTGGGAACTATGGCTACACCTTC. Encoded protein: CASSWTGNYGYTF.

The chain carries TRBV4-3 and TRBJ2-3, with TRBD2 identical over 7 bases. The CDR3 runs 17 residues. The ends lost 0 bases at V and 6 bases at J; junction bases unmatched: 12. CDR1 and CDR2 (germline): LGHNA, YSLEER. In DNA form, the CDR3 reads TGCGCCAGCAGCCAAGAGTGGGCTAGCGGTTTAGTCGATACGCAGTATTTT. As protein: CASSQEWASGLVDTQYF.

The rearrangement uses TRBV7-2 and TRBJ2-2; D is ambiguous. The V end lost 4 bases, the J end lost 8 bases, and 8 bases lay between the germline ends. The CDR3 runs to 12 residues. Germline V lookup: CDR1 SGHTA, CDR2 FQGNSA. CDR3 loop: CASSSDSGELFF. CDR3 DNA: TGTGCCAGCAGCTCAGACTCTGGGGAGCTGTTTTTT.

J is TRBJ1-4 and V is TRBV27; 12 bases map to TRBD1. CDR1 and CDR2 (germline): MNHEY, SMNVEV (reference sequence). V lost 7 bases, J lost 8 bases, and 8 bases stayed unmatched. This CDR3 has 15 residues. CDR3 in amino acids: CASKIGTGGKEKLFF. The DNA for the CDR3 is TGTGCCAGCAAAATAGGGACAGGGGGCAAGGAAAAACTGTTTTTT. Full variable domain (remainder filled in from reference TRBV27 and TRBJ1-4): EAQVTQNPRYLITVTGKKLTVTCSQNMNHEYMSWYRQDPGLGLRQIYYSMNVEVTDKGDVPEGYKVSRKEKRNFPLILESPSPNQTSLYFCASKIGTGGKEKLFFGSGTQLSVL.

V is TRBV19 and J is TRBJ2-5, with D possibly TRBD1 on 6 matching bases. The V end lost 5 bases, the J end lost 6 bases, and 19 bases lay between the germline ends. CDR3 size: 15 residues. CDR1 is LNHDA and CDR2 is SQIVND in the germline V gene (reference sequence). CDR3 in DNA: TGTGCCAGTAGTGGAACCGGCAGGGGAAGACAGACCCAGTACTTC. Translated, it gives CASSGTGRGRQTQYF.

The J gene is TRBJ1-5, the V gene TRBV4-1; 7 positions match TRBD1. The CDR3 length is 16 residues. Germline V gene sequence: CDR1 MGHRA, CDR2 YSYEKL. V gave up 5 bases and J gave up 2 bases; unmatched junction bases: 9. CDR3 amino acids: CASSYLDQGGNQPQHF. DNA of the CDR3: TGCGCCAGCAGCTACCTTGACCAGGGGGGCAATCAGCCCCAGCATTTT.

This chain connects TRBV6-6 to TRBJ2-5; D ambiguous. Trimming shortened V by 6 bases and J by 4 bases, and 6 bases separated the two germline ends. Germline values: CDR1 MNHNY, CDR2 SVGAGI (reference sequence). The CDR3 spans 11 residues. CDR3: CASSDRETQYF. In DNA form, the CDR3 reads TGTGCCAGCAGCGACCGAGAGACCCAGTACTTC.